The next 23 T cell receptor beta chains were all read from a single sample in a study of siplizumab effects on memory and regulatory T cells. Some clones are missing from TCRdb's copy, which holds only in-frame ones; the method was immunoSEQ multiplex PCR. The table includes 55,000 to 80,000 clones, approximately 79% detected once. Material for sequencing was memory CD4+ T cells sorted from blood. These receptors came from a human donor in good health.

This clone has just a few counts. This chain links TRBV19 with TRBJ2-2; 8 nucleotides align to TRBD2. The CDR3 is 15 residues long. V lost 9 bases and J lost 3; bases outside the gene matches: 9. Germline CDR1 is LNHDA and CDR2 is SQIVND (reference sequence). The CDR3 coding sequence is TGTGCCAGCACCCGGCGGACTAGCTACACCGGGGAGCTGTTTTTT. Residues: CASTRRTSYTGELFF.

In nucleotides, the CDR3 is TGTGCCAGCAGCTCGCGGACAGGGAGCGTTAACACCTACGAGCAGTACTTC. Translating it yields CASSSRTGSVNTYEQYF. The chain has TRBV5-6 and TRBJ2-7; 8 bases are a match to TRBD1. This CDR3 comprises 17 residues. V lost 3 bases to trimming and J lost 2 bases; unmatched junction nucleotides: 13. From germline, CDR1 is SGHDT and CDR2 YYEEEE.

The V call is TRBV6-5, the J call TRBJ1-3; no definite D call. V gave up 6 bases and J gave up 0 bases, with 6 bases separating them. From germline, CDR1 is MNHEY and CDR2 SVGAGI. The CDR3 spans 13 residues. The CDR3 DNA follows: TGTGCCAGCAGAGAAAACTCTGGAAACACCATATATTTT. It yields the protein CASRENSGNTIYF.

J is TRBJ2-2 and V is TRBV28; the D gene is possibly TRBD2 (5 bases). V dropped 8 bases and J dropped 3 bases, with 10 bases sitting between them. Germline V gene sequence: CDR1 MDHEN, CDR2 SYDVKM. The length of the CDR3 is 13 residues. CDR3 nucleotide sequence: TGTGCCAGCCGGACTTCCTACACCGGGGAGCTGTTTTTT. Its translation is CASRTSYTGELFF.

This chain joins TRBV7-9 and TRBJ2-3; D unresolved. Per germline, CDR1 SEHNR and CDR2 FQNEAQ (reference sequence). The CDR3 sequence is 14 residues long. V was cut by 3 bases and J by 3 bases, with 10 bases left in between. CDR3: CASSFNPQTDTQYF. The DNA for the CDR3 is TGTGCCAGCAGCTTCAATCCGCAGACAGATACGCAGTATTTT.

The chain uses TRBV5-5 and TRBJ2-1; 7 bases are shared with TRBD1. The CDR3 extends over 15 amino acids. Per germline, CDR1 SGHKS and CDR2 YYEKEE (reference sequence). V was clipped by 0 bases and J by 3 bases; unmatched bases: 3. The chain's CDR3 is CASSLEDRIYNEQFF. The CDR3 DNA is TGTGCCAGCAGCTTGGAGGACAGGATCTACAATGAGCAGTTCTTC.

Concerning this clone: Other DNA sequences from this sample encode an identical CDR3 as well. The chain joins TRBV28 to TRBJ2-7, with 12 bases aligning to TRBD2. The J segment lost 2 bases and the V segment lost 5 bases, leaving 4 bases of the junction unmatched. The CDR3 runs to 15 residues. Germline V gene lookup returns CDR1 MDHEN and CDR2 SYDVKM. Written as DNA, the CDR3 is TGTGCCAGCAGTCCTGGACTAGCGGGGACCTACGAGCAGTACTTC. Residues: CASSPGLAGTYEQYF.

CDR3: CASSFGGGNTQPQHF. The CDR3 bases are TGTGCCAGCAGCTTCGGCGGAGGGAACACTCAGCCCCAGCATTTT. This chain joins TRBV7-2 and TRBJ1-5; D gene uncertain. Germline V gene sequence: CDR1 SGHTA, CDR2 FQGNSA. Between the trimmed V and J ends, which lost 3 bases and 6 bases, there was a span of 15 bases. The CDR3 loop spans 15 amino acids.

V is TRBV5-6 and J is TRBJ1-2, with 7 bases matching TRBD1. Germline V lookup: CDR1 SGHDT, CDR2 YYEEEE. The ends lost 4 bases at V and 6 bases at J; junction bases unmatched: 6. The CDR3 sequence is 13 residues long. This CDR3 is CASSQKTGDGYTF. CDR3 coding DNA: TGTGCCAGCAGCCAAAAAACAGGGGATGGCTACACCTTC.

V and J are TRBV10-3 and TRBJ1-1; possibly TRBD1 for D (5 bases). Between the trimmed V and J ends, which lost 3 bases and 1 base, there was a span of 21 bases. Germline V gene sequence: CDR1 ENHRY, CDR2 SYGVKD. This CDR3 has 18 amino acids. The chain's CDR3 is CAISESAGRRGENTEAFF. The CDR3 DNA reads as TGTGCCATCAGTGAATCCGCGGGGCGACGGGGAGAGAACACTGAAGCTTTCTTT.

This clone was counted once. This sequence joins TRBV6-5 and TRBJ2-5, with TRBD2 matching over 7 bases. J was trimmed by 5 bases and V by 8 bases; bases with no gene match: 14. This CDR3 comprises 15 residues. The germline V gene encodes CDR1 MNHEY and CDR2 SVGAGI. This chain's CDR3 is CASRGREGSKETQYF. In DNA, the CDR3 is TGTGCCAGCCGTGGAAGGGAGGGCAGTAAGGAGACCCAGTACTTC.

This clone was counted a single time. The chain recombines TRBV29-1 with TRBJ1-1; 8 bases align to TRBD1. The trim removed 7 bases at V and 3 bases at J, leaving 7 bases unmatched. The germline V gene encodes CDR1 SQVTM and CDR2 ANQGSEA. The CDR3 is 13 amino acids. The CDR3 DNA reads as TGCAGCGGGAGACAGGGGATAGACACTGAAGCTTTCTTT. Translating it yields CSGRQGIDTEAFF.

The chain combines TRBV29-1 with TRBJ1-2, with no clear D. The V gene's germline CDR1 is SQVTM and CDR2 ANQGSEA. There are 10 residues in the CDR3. Trimming left V 3 bases short and J 4 bases short, with 3 bases between. CDR3 region: CSVDSYGYTF. The DNA of the CDR3 is TGCAGCGTTGACAGCTATGGCTACACCTTC.

The CDR3 reads CASNPLTEYTEAFF. The CDR3 DNA is TGTGCCAGCAATCCCCTAACCGAATACACTGAAGCTTTCTTT. The genes are TRBV6-5 and TRBJ1-1, with D unresolved. The CDR3 is 14 residues long. V lost 7 bases to trimming and J lost 3 bases, with 15 bases between them. From germline, CDR1 is MNHEY and CDR2 SVGAGI.

The gene calls are TRBV9 and TRBJ2-6; the D gene is possibly TRBD2 (6 bases). The CDR3 is 13 residues long. Trimming cost V 7 bases and J 3 bases, with 8 bases left between them. The germline CDR1 and CDR2 sequences are SGDLS and YYNGEE. The CDR3: CASGGNGANVLTF. The CDR3, as DNA: TGTGCCAGCGGGGGGAATGGGGCCAACGTCCTGACTTTC. The complete variable domain, with remaining parts taken from reference TRBV9 and TRBJ2-6, reads DSGVTQTPKHLITATGQRVTLRCSPRSGDLSVYWYQQSLDQGLQFLIQYYNGEERAKGNILERFSAQQFPDLHSELNLSSLELGDSALYFCASGGNGANVLTFGAGSRLTVL.

V gene TRBV2 combines with J gene TRBJ1-2; D perhaps matches TRBD1 (6 bases). Trimming stripped 1 base from V and 4 bases from J, with 19 bases between. Germline values: CDR1 SNHLY, CDR2 FYNNEI. The CDR3 is 17 residues long. CDR3 region: CASSEEARDIGVYGYTF. The CDR3, as DNA: TGTGCCAGCAGTGAAGAGGCCCGGGACATCGGCGTCTATGGCTACACCTTC.

Concerning this clone: In the same sample, other DNA sequences code for this CDR3. The chain combines TRBV28 with TRBJ2-3; no clear D. This CDR3 region has 11 residues. Per the germline V gene, CDR1 is MDHEN and CDR2 is SYDVKM. Trimming took off 4 bases at V and 5 bases at J, with 4 bases between the two ends. The CDR3, as DNA: TGTGCCAGCAGTTCCGAAGATACGCAGTATTTT. It codes for CASSSEDTQYF.

V usage is TRBV28 and J usage is TRBJ2-7; 7 positions agree with TRBD2. Germline loops: CDR1 MDHEN, CDR2 SYDVKM. V gave up 2 bases and J gave up 4 bases; unmatched junction bases: 8. This CDR3 is 15 amino acids long. For the CDR3, the DNA is TGTGCCAGCAGTTTAACCGGGGGGTTTCGGTACGAGCAGTACTTC. Residues: CASSLTGGFRYEQYF.

CDR3 bases: TGTGCCAGCAGCTTTAGAGGGCGGGGTAGCGGCGGCACCGGGGAGCTGTTTTTT. Translation gives CASSFRGRGSGGTGELFF. The rearrangement uses TRBV7-2 and TRBJ2-2; possibly TRBD2 for D (6 bases). The CDR3 sequence is 18 residues long. Deletions cut 3 bases from V and 4 bases from J, with 21 bases between. Germline V gives CDR1 SGHTA, CDR2 FQGNSA.

This clone appeared a few times. The chain is built from TRBV2 and TRBJ2-1; D gene unclear. CDR1 and CDR2 from the germline V gene are SNHLY and FYNNEI. This CDR3 comprises 11 residues. V was trimmed by 5 bases and J by 4 bases, leaving 3 bases between them. This CDR3 reads CASSQYNEQFF. In DNA, the CDR3 is TGTGCCAGCAGTCAGTACAATGAGCAGTTCTTC.

The chain employs TRBV25-1 and TRBJ2-3; D gene uncertain. Germline V gene sequence: CDR1 MGHDK, CDR2 SYGVNS. The CDR3 covers 15 residues. V was pared by 5 bases and J by 2 bases, with 14 bases between. CDR3 sequence (DNA): TGTGCCAGCAGTTCGGCCCAATCCCTCACAGATACGCAGTATTTT. Translating it yields CASSSAQSLTDTQYF.

Only a few counts were recorded for this clone. The identical CDR3 is also encoded by other nucleotide sequences in the sample. The V gene is TRBV9, the J gene TRBJ2-7, with D possibly TRBD1 on 6 matching bases. The length of the CDR3 is 16 residues. V was shortened by 4 bases and J by 7 bases, with 24 bases between the two germline ends. Germline CDR1 and CDR2: SGDLS and YYNGEE. This CDR3 is CASSPPGESRGGEQYF. As DNA, the CDR3 is TGTGCCAGCAGCCCCCCCGGTGAGAGCCGAGGGGGAGAGCAGTACTTC.

This sequence joins TRBV28 and TRBJ1-5; D possibly corresponds to TRBD1 (5 bases). V was pared by 4 bases and J by 6 bases, with 16 bases between. Germline V lookup: CDR1 MDHEN, CDR2 SYDVKM. This CDR3 spans 15 amino acids. CDR3 DNA: TGTGCCAGCAGTTGGATTAGGGGCGGAAGTCAGCCCCAGCATTTT. Protein: CASSWIRGGSQPQHF.